These 10 T cell receptor beta chains originate from one sample sequenced in a study of cytomegalovirus exposure and HLA in healthy donors. Measured with immunoSEQ multiplex PCR; TCRdb has only the in-frame clones, and not every one. The repertoire includes tens of thousands of clones, approximately 90% of them detected once, and 3% to 4% sits in the top ten. The sample taken for sequencing was PBMCs. These TCRs come from a woman under 30 in good health and CMV-seropositive.

This rearrangement joins TRBV19 to TRBJ1-6; 7 bases agree with TRBD1. Germline loops: CDR1 LNHDA, CDR2 SQIVND (reference sequence). V lost 6 bases to trimming and J lost 6 bases; unmatched junction nucleotides: 8. This CDR3 contains 15 residues. The DNA of the CDR3 is TGTGCCAGTAGATATACCGGGACAGTTAATTCACCCCTCCACTTT. Protein sequence: CASRYTGTVNSPLHF.

This clone has a handful of counts. This sequence joins TRBV21-1 and TRBJ2-7; the D segment call TRBD1 is taken from the table without a DNA check. TRBV21-1 is described as a pseudogene. The CDR3 loop spans 15 amino acids. In nucleotides, the CDR3 is TGTGCCAGCAGCCCGGACAGGGGGCGGGACTACGAGCAGTACTTC. This gives the protein CASSPDRGRDYEQYF.

The chain recombines TRBV27 with TRBJ2-5; no firm D call. V lost 0 bases and J 5 bases, leaving 10 bases between the germline ends. Germline CDR1 is MNHEY and CDR2 is SMNVEV (reference sequence). This CDR3 spans 14 amino acids. CDR3 nucleotide sequence: TGTGCCAGCAGTTTATCAAGCGCCCTGGAGACCCAGTACTTC. Its protein is CASSLSSALETQYF.

The rearrangement uses TRBV7-9 and TRBJ2-1; 7 bases are shared with TRBD2. Per germline, CDR1 SEHNR and CDR2 FQNEAQ (reference sequence). This CDR3 region has 13 residues. The V segment lost 4 bases and the J segment 8 bases; nucleotides outside the gene matches: 5. The CDR3 region is CASSSTSVDEQFF. The CDR3 DNA reads as TGTGCCAGCAGCTCTACTAGCGTGGATGAGCAGTTCTTC.

The chain carries TRBV4-3 and TRBJ1-1; D may be TRBD1 (6 bases). The CDR3 totals 15 residues. With 2 bases removed from V and 0 bases from J, the gap between germline ends came to 10 bases. CDR1 and CDR2 (germline): LGHNA, YSLEER. The CDR3 loop reads CASSQRGQMNTEAFF. CDR3 sequence (DNA): TGCGCCAGCAGCCAACGGGGACAAATGAACACTGAAGCTTTCTTT.

The V gene is TRBV5-1, the J gene TRBJ2-7; no definite D call. The CDR3 totals 13 residues. Germline values: CDR1 SGHRS, CDR2 YFSETQ. Between the trimmed V and J ends, which lost 7 bases and 3 bases, there was a span of 14 bases. Here the CDR3 reads CASRPGLDYEQYF. The CDR3 nucleotides read TGCGCCAGCCGACCCGGTCTAGACTACGAGCAGTACTTC.

V is TRBV5-1 and J is TRBJ2-1, with 13 positions matching TRBD2. Germline V gene data show CDR1 as SGHRS and CDR2 as YFSETQ. This CDR3 region has 15 residues. V was pared by 4 bases and J by 8 bases, with 6 bases of the junction left unmatched. CDR3 region: CASSQLAGGPHEQFF. The CDR3 DNA is TGCGCCAGCAGCCAACTAGCGGGGGGGCCCCATGAGCAGTTCTTC.

This clone was seen just once. The chain is built from TRBV4-1 and TRBJ2-1; 7 positions agree with TRBD1. With 1 base clipped from V and 5 bases from J, the junction kept 11 bases outside the gene matches. This CDR3 has 17 residues. Per germline, CDR1 MGHRA and CDR2 YSYEKL. The CDR3 DNA follows: TGCGCCAGCAGCCAAGCTTTTTGGGGACAGCATAACAATGAGCAGTTCTTC. It specifies CASSQAFWGQHNNEQFF.

The CDR3 loop is CATSRGGVNQFQYF. CDR3 nucleotides: TGTGCCACCAGCAGAGGAGGCGTCAATCAGTTTCAGTACTTC. This chain uses TRBV15 with TRBJ2-5; no clear D gene. Trimming cost V 1 base and J 11 bases, with 17 bases left between them. The CDR3 covers 14 residues. Germline CDR1 and CDR2: LNHNV and YYDKDF (reference sequence).

The chain carries TRBV2 and TRBJ2-2, with D possibly TRBD1 on 6 matching bases. Germline V lookup: CDR1 SNHLY, CDR2 FYNNEI. The CDR3 has 14 residues. The V gene lost 6 bases and the J gene lost 5 bases, with 13 bases spanning the gap. CDR3 loop: CASRQGPGTGELFF. CDR3 DNA: TGTGCCAGCAGGCAGGGGCCGGGAACCGGGGAGCTGTTTTTT.